Given below is one TCR beta chain in context. This receptor's antigen is unknown. Qualities for individual bases were not recorded, and no much larger clone is one base off. These data are taken from a study of STAT3 mutations in large granular lymphocyte leukemia (dated by TCRdb to between 2017 and 2020). With regard to the full study: Canonical activating STAT3 mutations were detected in roughly half of the longitudinally sequenced T-LGLL patients. Over half of the T-LGLL patients were given one or more immunosuppressive therapy regimens, and 40% of the treated patients had a hematologic response. Patients with T-cell large granular lymphocyte leukemia underwent serial deep sequencing of TCRbeta CDR3 and STAT3 to reconstruct clonal hierarchy and dynamics. From an initial cohort of about 220 LGL patients, eighteen representative T-LGLL cases were selected for longitudinal TCRbeta and STAT3 sequencing. As controls within the study, a couple of patients with natural killer LGL leukemia were also sequenced longitudinally. Patients were sequenced at approximately 4 time points on average, with the number of samplings per patient ranging from 2 to 8.

The same DNA, extracted from blood mononuclear cells, served for both the TCR sequencing and the STAT3 sequencing. TCRbeta libraries were sequenced on an Illumina MiSeq, averaging roughly 44,000 productive templates per sample. TCRbeta CDR3 libraries were generated with the immunoSEQ assay using multiplex PCR amplification. The source study handled its data this way. Repertoire diversity was calculated as previously defined, and values close to 0 indicated extremely monoclonal samples. In its TCRdb copy, this immuneACCESS table keeps in-frame sequences only and misses some clones. Where compared with another copy, unresolved V genes explain less than half of these, and the others have no known cause. V and J calls and clone size follow that table, whereas D and trimming were derived from the DNA. Within this sample are under 25,000 clones, with 92% of them counted one time only. The ten top clones hold about 45% of the sample.

What the study reported, not specific to this receptor: Dominant TCR clone burden was found to exceed STAT3 mutant burden in several patients, suggesting that STAT3 mutation arose secondarily within a pre-expanded clone. The linking of therapy response to changes in TCR clonal burden was complicated by variable intervals between samplings and differing treatment regimens. Because no samples were available when a clone first appeared, clonal expansion had to be inferred from samplings taken at other points. Because codominant clonotypes persisted in some patients, a small but highly pathogenic clone may have been missed. At least one immunodominant TCRbeta clonotype was identified in every T-LGLL patient, and multiple immunodominant subclonotypes were identified in about half of the T-LGLL patients. In about 35% of the 18 patients, TCR clonotype switching occurred after therapy, and every newly emerging clone was STAT3 wild type.

CDR3 length: 15 amino acids, cysteine to phenylalanine. The retained sequence is limited to the CDR3, 45 bases, with the frame set at the first base. The CDR1 and CDR2 encoded by the germline V gene are SGDLS and YYNGEE. Trimming at the junction amounts to 2 bases on V and 5 bases on J, and the germline ends lie 16 bases apart. The origin of this receptor is a man between 60 and 70 years old with T-cell large granular lymphocyte leukemia. Some clones in this sample may be carry-over from other donors' samples. The age is the age at diagnosis. Material: peripheral blood mononuclear cells. The chain is made from TRBV9 and TRBJ2-5; a tentative D call is TRBD2 (6 bases match). The CDR3 protein is CASSVSGTPVETQYF. The DNA reads as follows: TGTGCCAGCAGCGTCTCCGGGACTCCCGTCGAGACCCAGTACTTC.